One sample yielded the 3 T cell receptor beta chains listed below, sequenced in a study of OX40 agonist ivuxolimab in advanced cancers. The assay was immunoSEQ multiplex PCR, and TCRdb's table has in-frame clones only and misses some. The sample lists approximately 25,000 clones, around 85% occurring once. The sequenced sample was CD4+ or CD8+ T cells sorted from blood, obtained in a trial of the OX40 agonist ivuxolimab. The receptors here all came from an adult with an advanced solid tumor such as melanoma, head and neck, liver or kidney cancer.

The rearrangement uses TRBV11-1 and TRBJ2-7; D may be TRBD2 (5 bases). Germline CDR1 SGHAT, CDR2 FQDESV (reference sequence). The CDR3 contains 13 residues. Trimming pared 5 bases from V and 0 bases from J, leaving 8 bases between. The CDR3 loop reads CASSLSVSYEQYF. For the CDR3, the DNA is TGTGCCAGCAGCCTTAGCGTCTCCTACGAGCAGTACTTC.

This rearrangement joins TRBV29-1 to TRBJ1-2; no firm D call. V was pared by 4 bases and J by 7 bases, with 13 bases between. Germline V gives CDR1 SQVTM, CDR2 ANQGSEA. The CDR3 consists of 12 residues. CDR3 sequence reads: CSVASDLGGYTF. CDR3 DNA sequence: TGCAGCGTTGCTAGTGACCTGGGTGGCTACACCTTC.

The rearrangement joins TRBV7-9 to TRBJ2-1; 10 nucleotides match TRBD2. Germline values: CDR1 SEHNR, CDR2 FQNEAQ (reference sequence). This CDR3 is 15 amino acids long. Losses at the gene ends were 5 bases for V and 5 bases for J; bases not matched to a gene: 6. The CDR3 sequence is CASSHRLAGDNEQFF. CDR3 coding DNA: TGTGCCAGCAGCCATCGGCTAGCGGGGGACAATGAGCAGTTCTTC.